This entry lists 18 T cell receptor beta chains sequenced from one sample in a study of cytomegalovirus exposure and HLA in healthy donors (dated by TCRdb to the late 2010s). The library was produced with the immunoSEQ multiplex PCR assay. A mixture of 60 forward primers for TCR Vbeta segments and 13 reverse primers for TCR Jbeta segments was used in the multiplex PCR. TCRdb carries this immuneACCESS record with in-frame sequences only. Its versions omit some clonotypes, under half of them owing to an unresolved V gene in the studies checked, with the rest unexplained. This sample has over 90,000 clones in its table, and roughly two thirds of those were observed once. Of the sample, under 4.5% is held by the ten largest clones. The sequenced sample was PBMCs. The receptors come from a man in his forties in good health and CMV-seronegative.

This clone was picked up one time. The J gene is TRBJ2-7, the V gene TRBV7-9; TRBD2 agrees at 11 bases. Trimming at V came to 0 bases and at J to 11 bases, leaving 15 bases not matched to a gene. The length of the CDR3 is 17 residues. Germline-derived CDR1 and CDR2 are SEHNR and FQNEAQ (reference sequence). The CDR3, as DNA: TGTGCCAGCAGCTTAGCGGTGGGGGGACTAGCGGATCTGAGCGAGTACTTC. Translation: CASSLAVGGLADLSEYF.

The rearrangement joins TRBV6-4 to TRBJ1-3, with a possible D match to TRBD1 (6 bases). This CDR3 has 14 residues. The germline CDR1 and CDR2 sequences are MRHNA and SNTAGT. Deletions cut 10 bases from V and 3 bases from J, with 16 bases between. CDR3 bases: TGTGCCACGGCTGAGGGGGACTATGGAAACACCATATATTTT. Translated: CATAEGDYGNTIYF.

This chain connects TRBV28 to TRBJ1-5, with 9 positions matching TRBD1. With 6 bases clipped from V and 3 bases from J, the junction kept 6 bases outside the gene matches. The CDR3 runs to 15 residues. The germline CDR1 and CDR2 sequences are MDHEN and SYDVKM. The CDR3 here is CASRGTGSYNQPQHF. The CDR3 DNA is TGTGCCAGCAGGGGGACAGGGTCATACAATCAGCCCCAGCATTTT.

In its sample, this clone was seen a few times. V usage is TRBV5-1 and J usage is TRBJ2-5; 8 bases are shared with TRBD2. Trimming removed 5 bases from V and 4 bases from J; junction bases left unmatched: 4. Germline V gene data show CDR1 as SGHRS and CDR2 as YFSETQ. This CDR3 has 13 residues. CDR3 protein: CASRSGGRETQYF. CDR3 nucleotides: TGCGCCAGCAGGTCGGGGGGGCGAGAGACCCAGTACTTC.

V is TRBV6-5 and J is TRBJ2-1; TRBD2 agrees at 12 bases. V lost 5 bases, J lost 5 bases, and 4 bases stayed unmatched. The germline V gene has CDR1 MNHEY and CDR2 SVGAGI. The CDR3 length is 15 residues. This chain's CDR3 is CASSLAGGPHNEQFF. The CDR3 DNA is TGTGCCAGCAGTCTAGCGGGGGGGCCGCACAATGAGCAGTTCTTC.

V gene TRBV7-2 combines with J gene TRBJ2-1; TRBD1 aligns across 10 bases. Germline CDR1 SGHTA, CDR2 FQGNSA. This CDR3 has 15 residues. Unmatched junction bases numbered 3, after V lost 5 bases and J lost 2 bases. The CDR3 sequence: CASSIGTGAYNEQFF. The CDR3 DNA sequence: TGTGCCAGCAGCATCGGGACAGGGGCCTACAATGAGCAGTTCTTC.

This chain joins TRBV15 and TRBJ2-3; 9 bases fit TRBD2. Per germline, CDR1 LNHNV and CDR2 YYDKDF (reference sequence). CDR3 size: 20 residues. The V segment lost 1 base and the J segment 2 bases; nucleotides outside the gene matches: 16. The DNA of the CDR3 is TGTGCCACCAGCAGAGGGCGTTCCCCGTTAGCGGGGGCCTCCACAGATACGCAGTATTTT. It is translated as CATSRGRSPLAGASTDTQYF.

The chain has TRBV29-1 and TRBJ2-7; D not certain. The CDR3 has 11 residues. Germline V gives CDR1 SQVTM, CDR2 ANQGSEA. V dropped 6 bases and J dropped 2 bases, with 8 bases sitting between them. CDR3 amino acids: CSVGITYEQYF. Here the CDR3 DNA reads TGCAGCGTCGGTATTACCTACGAGCAGTACTTC.

The V gene is TRBV4-1, the J gene TRBJ2-2; D not resolved. This CDR3 contains 14 residues. Germline CDR1 reads MGHRA; CDR2 reads YSYEKL. Trimming shortened V by 5 bases and J by 5 bases, and 12 bases separated the two germline ends. CDR3 nucleotides: TGCGCCAGCAGCTCCTACCACCATACCGGGGAGCTGTTTTTT. Translation: CASSSYHHTGELFF.

V usage is TRBV6-5 and J usage is TRBJ2-7; 8 bases fit TRBD1. J gave up 6 bases and V 2 bases, and 12 bases lay outside the gene matches. There are 16 residues in the CDR3. Germline CDR1 reads MNHEY; CDR2 reads SVGAGI. The CDR3 reads CASSYKTGDWVREQYF. The CDR3 coding sequence is TGTGCCAGCAGTTACAAGACAGGGGACTGGGTTCGCGAGCAGTACTTC.

The chain links TRBV7-3 to TRBJ2-1; 9 bases align to TRBD1. V gave up 0 bases and J gave up 12 bases; unmatched junction bases: 12. The CDR3 loop spans 16 amino acids. Germline V gene sequence: CDR1 SGHTA, CDR2 FQGTGA. CDR3 sequence reads: CASSLTRSDRGRVQFF. In DNA, the CDR3 is TGTGCCAGCAGCTTAACTAGGTCGGACAGGGGACGGGTGCAGTTCTTC. Full variable domain (outside the CDR3, taken from reference TRBV7-3 and TRBJ2-1): GAGVSQTPSNKVTEKGKYVELRCDPISGHTALYWYRQSLGQGPEFLIYFQGTGAADDSGLPNDRFFAVRPEGSVSTLKIQRTERGDSAVYLCASSLTRSDRGRVQFFGPGTRLTVL.

V and J are TRBV5-1 and TRBJ1-1; D perhaps matches TRBD1 (6 bases). This CDR3 spans 14 amino acids. Trimming shortened V by 2 bases and J by 2 bases, and 10 bases separated the two germline ends. From germline, CDR1 is SGHRS and CDR2 YFSETQ. CDR3 coding DNA: TGCGCCAGCAGCTTACAGGGCGGAAACACTGAAGCTTTCTTT. This sequence encodes CASSLQGGNTEAFF.

The chain combines TRBV7-2 with TRBJ2-3, with 10 nucleotides matching TRBD2. The J segment lost 2 bases and the V segment lost 3 bases, leaving 2 bases of the junction unmatched. The CDR3 covers 15 residues. CDR1 is SGHTA, CDR2 FQGNSA, per germline. In nucleotides, the CDR3 is TGTGCCAGCAGCTTGGGACTAGCGATCACAGATACGCAGTATTTT. Its translation is CASSLGLAITDTQYF.

The chain is built from TRBV14 and TRBJ1-1, with D hard to call. Germline CDR1 SGHDN, CDR2 FVKESK. This CDR3 spans 14 amino acids. V shed 4 bases and J shed 4 bases, with 13 bases lying between them. DNA of the CDR3: TGTGCCAGCAGCCCCTTGGTCGCGGGCACTGAAGCTTTCTTT. Protein: CASSPLVAGTEAFF.

V gene TRBV28 combines with J gene TRBJ1-2, with TRBD1 matching over 8 bases. The CDR3 spans 14 residues. V was clipped by 4 bases and J by 8 bases; unmatched bases: 9. Per germline, CDR1 MDHEN and CDR2 SYDVKM. Here the CDR3 DNA reads TGTGCCAGCAGTTCTCCCGGGACAGGACCCGGCTACACCTTC. It specifies CASSSPGTGPGYTF.

The V gene is TRBV6-1, the J gene TRBJ1-1, with D hard to call. This CDR3 region has 14 residues. Trimming took off 7 bases at V and 1 base at J, with 13 bases between the two ends. CDR1 MNHNS and CDR2 SASEGT come from the germline V gene. The CDR3 bases are TGTGCCAGCACCCCTTTGGAGACGAACACTGAAGCTTTCTTT. Translation gives CASTPLETNTEAFF.

The genes are TRBV5-4 and TRBJ2-7; TRBD1 matches 10 bases. Trimming at V came to 3 bases and at J to 4 bases, leaving 1 base not matched to a gene. This CDR3 has 13 residues. CDR1 and CDR2 from the germline V gene are SGHNT and YYREEE (reference sequence). CDR3 sequence reads: CASSSGQGYEQYF. CDR3 in DNA: TGTGCCAGCAGCTCGGGACAGGGGTACGAGCAGTACTTC.

The chain employs TRBV7-3 and TRBJ1-1; the D is unclear. Germline loops: CDR1 SGHTA, CDR2 FQGTGA. Trimming removed 5 bases at V and 4 bases at J, with 11 bases between. CDR3 length: 13 residues. This CDR3 is CASSPTPGTEAFF. The CDR3 region has the DNA TGTGCCAGCAGCCCGACCCCGGGCACTGAAGCTTTCTTT. The full variable domain, in which reference TRBV7-3 and TRBJ1-1 provide the parts outside the CDR3, is GAGVSQTPSNKVTEKGKYVELRCDPISGHTALYWYRQSLGQGPEFLIYFQGTGAADDSGLPNDRFFAVRPEGSVSTLKIQRTERGDSAVYLCASSPTPGTEAFFGQGTRLTVV.